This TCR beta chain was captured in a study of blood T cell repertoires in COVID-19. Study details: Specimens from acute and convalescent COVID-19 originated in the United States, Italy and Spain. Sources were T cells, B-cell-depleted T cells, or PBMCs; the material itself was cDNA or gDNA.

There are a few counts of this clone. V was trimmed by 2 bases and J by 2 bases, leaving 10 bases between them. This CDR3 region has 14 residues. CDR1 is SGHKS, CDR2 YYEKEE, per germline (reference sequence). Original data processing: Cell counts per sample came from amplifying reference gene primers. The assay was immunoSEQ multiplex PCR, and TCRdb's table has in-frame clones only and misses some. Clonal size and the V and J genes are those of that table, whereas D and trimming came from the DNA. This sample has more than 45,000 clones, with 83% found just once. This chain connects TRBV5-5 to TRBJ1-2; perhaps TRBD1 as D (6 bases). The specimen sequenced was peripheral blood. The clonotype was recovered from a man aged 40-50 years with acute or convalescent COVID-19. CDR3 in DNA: TGTGCCAGCAGCTTAACAGGGTGGAACTATGGCTACACCTTC. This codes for CASSLTGWNYGYTF.